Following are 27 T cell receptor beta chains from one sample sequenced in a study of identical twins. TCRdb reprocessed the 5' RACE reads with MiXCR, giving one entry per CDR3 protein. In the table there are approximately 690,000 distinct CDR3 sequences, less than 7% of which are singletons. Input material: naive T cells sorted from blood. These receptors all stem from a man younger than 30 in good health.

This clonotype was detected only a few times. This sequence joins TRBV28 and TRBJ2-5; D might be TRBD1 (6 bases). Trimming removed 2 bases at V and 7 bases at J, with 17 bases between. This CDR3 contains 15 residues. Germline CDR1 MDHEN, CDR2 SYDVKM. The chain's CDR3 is CASSLKGTFLWTQYF. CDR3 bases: TGTGCCAGCAGTTTAAAGGGGACATTTCTCTGGACCCAGTACTTC.

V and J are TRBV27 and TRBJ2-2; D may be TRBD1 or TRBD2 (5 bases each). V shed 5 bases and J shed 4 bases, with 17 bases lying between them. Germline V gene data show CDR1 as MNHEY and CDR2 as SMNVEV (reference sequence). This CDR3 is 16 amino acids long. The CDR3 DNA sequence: TGTGCCAGCAGTCCACCGGGACCAAGATTCACCGGGGAGCTGTTTTTT. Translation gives CASSPPGPRFTGELFF.

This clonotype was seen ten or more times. The CDR3 here is CARPQGGPQHF. For the CDR3, the DNA is TGTGCCCGCCCTCAAGGGGGGCCCCAGCATTTT. The rearrangement links TRBV12-3 or TRBV12-4 to TRBJ1-5; the D gene is possibly TRBD1 (6 bases). The V end lost 11 bases, the J end lost 9 bases, and 14 bases lay between the germline ends. CDR3 length: 11 amino acids.

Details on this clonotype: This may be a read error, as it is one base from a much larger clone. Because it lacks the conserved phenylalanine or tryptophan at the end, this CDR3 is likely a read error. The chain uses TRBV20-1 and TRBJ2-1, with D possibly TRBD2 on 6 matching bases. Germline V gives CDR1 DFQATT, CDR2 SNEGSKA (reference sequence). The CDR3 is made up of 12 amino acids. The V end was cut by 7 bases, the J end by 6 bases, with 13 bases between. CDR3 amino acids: CSVADLGNEQFS. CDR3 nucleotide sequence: TGCAGTGTAGCGGACTTGGGCAATGAGCAGTTCTCC.

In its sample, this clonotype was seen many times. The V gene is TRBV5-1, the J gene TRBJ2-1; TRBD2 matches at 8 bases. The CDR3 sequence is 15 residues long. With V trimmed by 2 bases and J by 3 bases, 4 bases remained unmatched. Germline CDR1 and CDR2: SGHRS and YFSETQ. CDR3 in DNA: TGCGCCAGCAGCTTTGGGACTAGTGACTACAATGAGCAGTTCTTC. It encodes CASSFGTSDYNEQFF.

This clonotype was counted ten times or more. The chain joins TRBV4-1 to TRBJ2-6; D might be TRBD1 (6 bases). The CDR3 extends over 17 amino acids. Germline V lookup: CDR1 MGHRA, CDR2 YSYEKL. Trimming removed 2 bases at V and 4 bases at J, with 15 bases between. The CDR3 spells CASSQNTQGSGANVLTF. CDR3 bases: TGCGCCAGCAGCCAAAACACACAGGGTTCCGGGGCCAACGTCCTGACTTTC.

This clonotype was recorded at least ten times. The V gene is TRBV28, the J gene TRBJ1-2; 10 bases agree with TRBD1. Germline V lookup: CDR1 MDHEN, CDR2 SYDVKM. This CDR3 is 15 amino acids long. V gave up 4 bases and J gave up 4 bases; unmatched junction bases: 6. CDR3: CASSSTGTGAYGYTF. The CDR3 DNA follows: TGTGCCAGCAGTTCAACCGGGACAGGGGCCTATGGCTACACCTTC.

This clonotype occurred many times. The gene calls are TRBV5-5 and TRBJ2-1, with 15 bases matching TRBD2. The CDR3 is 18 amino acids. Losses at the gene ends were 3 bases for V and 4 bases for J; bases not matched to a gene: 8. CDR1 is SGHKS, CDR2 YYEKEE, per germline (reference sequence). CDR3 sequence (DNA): TGTGCCAGCAGCTGGACTAGCGGGAGGGCCCCGCCTTACAATGAGCAGTTCTTC. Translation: CASSWTSGRAPPYNEQFF.

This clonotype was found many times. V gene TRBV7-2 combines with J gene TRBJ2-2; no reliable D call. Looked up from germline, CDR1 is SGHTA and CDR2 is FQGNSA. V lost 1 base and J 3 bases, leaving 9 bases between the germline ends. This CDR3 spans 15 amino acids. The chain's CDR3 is CASSLVQIDTGELFF. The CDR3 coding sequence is TGTGCCAGCAGCTTAGTACAGATCGACACCGGGGAGCTGTTTTTT.

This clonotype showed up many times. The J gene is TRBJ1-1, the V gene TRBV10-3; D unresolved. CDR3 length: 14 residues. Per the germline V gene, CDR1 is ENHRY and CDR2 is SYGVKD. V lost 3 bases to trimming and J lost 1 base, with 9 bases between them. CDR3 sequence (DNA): TGTGCCATCAGTGATCGGGGAGGGAACACTGAAGCTTTCTTT. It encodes CAISDRGGNTEAFF.

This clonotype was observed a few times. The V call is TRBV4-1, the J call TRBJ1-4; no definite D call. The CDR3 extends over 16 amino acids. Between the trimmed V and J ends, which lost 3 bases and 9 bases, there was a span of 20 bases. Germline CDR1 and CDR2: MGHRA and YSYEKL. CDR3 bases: TGCGCCAGCAGCCAGGTCCACGCGGGAGCCTTTCAAAAACTGTTTTTT. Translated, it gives CASSQVHAGAFQKLFF.

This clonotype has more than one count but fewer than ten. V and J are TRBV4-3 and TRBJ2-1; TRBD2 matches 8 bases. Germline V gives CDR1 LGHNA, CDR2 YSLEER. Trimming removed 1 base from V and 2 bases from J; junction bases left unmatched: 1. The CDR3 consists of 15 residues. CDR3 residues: CASSQVSGAYNEQFF. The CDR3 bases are TGCGCCAGCAGCCAAGTTAGCGGGGCCTACAATGAGCAGTTCTTC.

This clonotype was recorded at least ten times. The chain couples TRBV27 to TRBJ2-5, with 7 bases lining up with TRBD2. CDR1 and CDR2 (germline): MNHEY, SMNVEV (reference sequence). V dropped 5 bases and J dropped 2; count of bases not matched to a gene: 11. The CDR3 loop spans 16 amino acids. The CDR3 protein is CASSVGRANFQETQYF. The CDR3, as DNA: TGTGCCAGCAGTGTTGGGAGGGCAAATTTTCAAGAGACCCAGTACTTC.

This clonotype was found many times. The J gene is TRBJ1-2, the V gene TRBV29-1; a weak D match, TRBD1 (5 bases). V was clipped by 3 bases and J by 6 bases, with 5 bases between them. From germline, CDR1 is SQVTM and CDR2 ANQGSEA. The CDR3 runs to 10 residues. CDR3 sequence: CSVDRDGYTF. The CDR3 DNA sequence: TGCAGCGTTGACAGGGATGGCTACACCTTC.

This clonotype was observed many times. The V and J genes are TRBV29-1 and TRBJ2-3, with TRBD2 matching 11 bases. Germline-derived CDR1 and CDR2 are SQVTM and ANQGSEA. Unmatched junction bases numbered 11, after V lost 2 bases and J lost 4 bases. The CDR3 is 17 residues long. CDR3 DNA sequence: TGCAGCGTTGAAAATTCCCCATTAGCGGGAGGGTCAGATACGCAGTATTTT. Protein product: CSVENSPLAGGSDTQYF.

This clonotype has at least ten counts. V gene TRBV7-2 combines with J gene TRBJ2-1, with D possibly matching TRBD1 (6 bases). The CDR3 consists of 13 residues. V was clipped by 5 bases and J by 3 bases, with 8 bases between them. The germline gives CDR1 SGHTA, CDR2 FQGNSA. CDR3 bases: TGTGCCAGCAGCGAGGACAGCTACAATGAGCAGTTCTTC. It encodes CASSEDSYNEQFF. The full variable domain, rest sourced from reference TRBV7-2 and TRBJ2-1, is GAGVSQSPSNKVTEKGKDVELRCDPISGHTALYWYRQSLGQGLEFLIYFQGNSAPDKSGLPSDRFSAERTGGSVSTLTIQRTQQEDSAVYLCASSEDSYNEQFFGPGTRLTVL.

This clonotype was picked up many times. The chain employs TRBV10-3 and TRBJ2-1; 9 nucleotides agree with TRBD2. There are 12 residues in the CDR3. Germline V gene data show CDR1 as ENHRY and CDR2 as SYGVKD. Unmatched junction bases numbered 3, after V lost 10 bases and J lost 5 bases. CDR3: CATGLANNEQFF. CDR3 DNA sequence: TGTGCCACCGGACTAGCGAACAATGAGCAGTTCTTC.

CDR3 sequence: CASREAPAVGTDTQYF. CDR3 sequence (DNA): TGTGCCAGCCGAGAGGCCCCGGCGGTGGGCACAGATACGCAGTATTTT. The chain carries TRBV5-5 and TRBJ2-3; no clear D gene. The CDR3 is 16 residues long. The germline V gene has CDR1 SGHKS and CDR2 YYEKEE (reference sequence). V was trimmed by 7 bases and J by 1 base, leaving 19 bases between them.

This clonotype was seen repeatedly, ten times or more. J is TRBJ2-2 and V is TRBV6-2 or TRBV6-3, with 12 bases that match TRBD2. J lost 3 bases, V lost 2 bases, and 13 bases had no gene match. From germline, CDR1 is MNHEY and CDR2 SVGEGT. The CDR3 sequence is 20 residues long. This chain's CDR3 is CASSYGPQLAGGWHTGELFF. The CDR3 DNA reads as TGTGCCAGCAGTTACGGACCGCAACTAGCGGGAGGTTGGCACACCGGGGAGCTGTTTTTT.

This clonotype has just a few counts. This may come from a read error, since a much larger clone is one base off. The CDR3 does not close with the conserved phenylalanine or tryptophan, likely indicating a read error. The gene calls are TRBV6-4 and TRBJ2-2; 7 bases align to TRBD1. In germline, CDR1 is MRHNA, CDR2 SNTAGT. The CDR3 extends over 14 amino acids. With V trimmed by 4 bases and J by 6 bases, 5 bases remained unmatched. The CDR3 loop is CASSGDSPSGELFY. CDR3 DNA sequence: TGTGCCAGCAGTGGGGACAGTCCATCCGGGGAGCTGTTTTAT.

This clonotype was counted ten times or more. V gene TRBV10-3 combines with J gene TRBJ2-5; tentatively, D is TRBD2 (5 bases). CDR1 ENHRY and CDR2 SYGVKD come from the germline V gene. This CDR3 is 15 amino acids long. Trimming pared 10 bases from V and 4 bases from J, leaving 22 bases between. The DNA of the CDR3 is TGTGCCACCACGAAAGGTGGTAGCGAGGGAGAGACCCAGTACTTC. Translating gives CATTKGGSEGETQYF.

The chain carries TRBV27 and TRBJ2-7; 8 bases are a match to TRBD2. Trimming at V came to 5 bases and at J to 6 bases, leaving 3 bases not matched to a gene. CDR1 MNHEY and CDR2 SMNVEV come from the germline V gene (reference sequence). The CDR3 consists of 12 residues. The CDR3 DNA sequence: TGTGCCAGCAGTCAAGGACTAGCCGAGCAGTACTTC. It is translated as CASSQGLAEQYF.

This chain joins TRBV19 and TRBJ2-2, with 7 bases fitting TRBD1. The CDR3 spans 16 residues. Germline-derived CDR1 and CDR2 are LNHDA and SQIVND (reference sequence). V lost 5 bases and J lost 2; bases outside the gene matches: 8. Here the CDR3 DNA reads TGTGCCAGTAGTCTCCAGACAGGGAGTAACACCGGGGAGCTGTTTTTT. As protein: CASSLQTGSNTGELFF.

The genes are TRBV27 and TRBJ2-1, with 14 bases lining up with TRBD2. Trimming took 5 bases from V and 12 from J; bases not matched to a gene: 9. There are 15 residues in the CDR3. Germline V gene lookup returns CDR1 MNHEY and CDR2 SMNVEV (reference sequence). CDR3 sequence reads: CASSLTSGRAPGQFF. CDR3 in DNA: TGTGCCAGCAGTCTGACTAGCGGGAGGGCTCCGGGGCAGTTCTTC.

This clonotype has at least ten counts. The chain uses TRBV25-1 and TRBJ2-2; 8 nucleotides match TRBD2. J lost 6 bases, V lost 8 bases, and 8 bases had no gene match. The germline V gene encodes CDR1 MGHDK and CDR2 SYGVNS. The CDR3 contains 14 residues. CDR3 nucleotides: TGTGCCAGCCGTCCCCGGGAGGGTTCCGGGGAGCTGTTTTTT. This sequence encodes CASRPREGSGELFF. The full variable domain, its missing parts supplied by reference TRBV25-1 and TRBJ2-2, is EADIYQTPRYLVIGTGKKITLECSQTMGHDKMYWYQQDPGMELHLIHYSYGVNSTEKGDLSSESTVSRIRTEHFPLTLESARPSHTSQYLCASRPREGSGELFFGEGSRLTVL.

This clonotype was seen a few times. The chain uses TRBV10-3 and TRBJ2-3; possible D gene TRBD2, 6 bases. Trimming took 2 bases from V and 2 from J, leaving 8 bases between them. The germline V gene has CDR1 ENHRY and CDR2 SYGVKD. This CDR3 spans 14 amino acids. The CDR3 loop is CAISEGRSTDTQYF. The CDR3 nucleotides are TGTGCCATCAGTGAGGGGAGGTCCACAGATACGCAGTATTTT.

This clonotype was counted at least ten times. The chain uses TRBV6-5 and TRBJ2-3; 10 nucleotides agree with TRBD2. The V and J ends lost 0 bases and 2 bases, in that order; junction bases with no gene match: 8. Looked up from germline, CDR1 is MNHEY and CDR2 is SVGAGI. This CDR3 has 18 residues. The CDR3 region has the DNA TGTGCCAGCAGTTACTCGGCTAGCGGGAGTGATGCCACAGATACGCAGTATTTT. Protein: CASSYSASGSDATDTQYF.